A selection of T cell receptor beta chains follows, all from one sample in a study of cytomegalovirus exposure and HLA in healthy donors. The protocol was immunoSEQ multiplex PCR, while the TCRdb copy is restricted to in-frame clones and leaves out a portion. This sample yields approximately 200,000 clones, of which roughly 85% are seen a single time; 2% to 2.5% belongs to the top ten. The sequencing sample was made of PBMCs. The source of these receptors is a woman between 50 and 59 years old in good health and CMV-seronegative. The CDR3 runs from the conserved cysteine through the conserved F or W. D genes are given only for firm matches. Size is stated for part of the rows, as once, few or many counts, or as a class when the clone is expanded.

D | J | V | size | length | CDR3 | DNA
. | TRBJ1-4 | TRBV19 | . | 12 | CASTPGGGILFF | TGTGCCAGTACTCCTGGCGGGGGTATACTGTTTTTT
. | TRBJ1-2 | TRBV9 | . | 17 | CASSPRSSDKTYYGYTF | TGTGCCAGCAGCCCCCGGTCGTCCGACAAGACATACTATGGCTACACCTTC
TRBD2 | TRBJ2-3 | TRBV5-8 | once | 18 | CASSRSGTSVPSTDTQYF | TGTGCCAGCAGCAGATCCGGGACTAGCGTTCCTAGCACAGATACGCAGTATTTT
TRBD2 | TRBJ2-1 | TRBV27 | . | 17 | CASSPPGLAPQVNEQFF | TGTGCCAGCAGTCCTCCGGGACTAGCCCCACAAGTGAATGAGCAGTTCTTC
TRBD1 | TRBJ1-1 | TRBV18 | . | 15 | CASSPQGTGGTEAFF | TGTGCCAGCTCACCACAGGGGACAGGGGGGACTGAAGCTTTCTTT
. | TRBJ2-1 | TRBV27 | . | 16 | CASSAPLGGMGNEQFF | TGTGCCAGCAGTGCCCCATTAGGGGGTATGGGCAATGAGCAGTTCTTC
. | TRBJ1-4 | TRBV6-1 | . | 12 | CASSVITGLLFF | TGTGCCAGCAGTGTTATAACAGGGTTGCTGTTTTTT
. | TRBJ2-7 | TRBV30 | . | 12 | CAWSVLRYEQYF | TGTGCCTGGAGTGTACTTCGCTACGAGCAGTACTTC
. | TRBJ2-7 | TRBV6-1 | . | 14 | CASSEDPARDEQYF | TGTGCCAGCAGTGAAGACCCTGCGCGGGACGAGCAGTACTTC
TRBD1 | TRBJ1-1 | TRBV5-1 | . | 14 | CASSLFGQAAEAFF | TGCGCCAGCAGCTTGTTCGGACAGGCGGCTGAAGCTTTCTTT
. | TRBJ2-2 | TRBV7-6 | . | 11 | CASRGVGELFF | TGTGCCAGCAGAGGAGTCGGGGAGCTGTTTTTT
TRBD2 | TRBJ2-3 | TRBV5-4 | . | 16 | CASSVGLAGRTDTQYF | TGTGCCAGCAGCGTTGGACTAGCGGGTCGCACAGATACGCAGTATTTT
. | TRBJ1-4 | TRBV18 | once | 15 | CASSQFGRESRKLFF | TGTGCCAGCTCTCAATTCGGACGGGAAAGTAGAAAACTGTTTTTT
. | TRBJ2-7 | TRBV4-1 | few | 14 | CASSQVQGSHEQYF | TGCGCCAGCAGCCAAGTCCAGGGTTCCCACGAGCAGTACTTC
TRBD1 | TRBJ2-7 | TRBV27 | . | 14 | CASRRQGVSYEQYF | TGTGCCAGCAGAAGACAGGGGGTCTCCTACGAGCAGTACTTC
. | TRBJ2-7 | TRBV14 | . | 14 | CASSQVDRPYEQYF | TGTGCCAGCAGCCAAGTCGACAGACCTTACGAGCAGTACTTC
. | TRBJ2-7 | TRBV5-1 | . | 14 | CASSLGDSSNEQYF | TGCGCCAGCAGCTTGGGAGACAGTAGCAACGAGCAGTACTTC
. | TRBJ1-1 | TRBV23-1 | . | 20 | CASSQSRSSREAMKNTEAFF | TGCGCCAGCAGTCAAAGCCGCTCATCCAGGGAGGCGATGAAAAACACTGAAGCTTTCTTT
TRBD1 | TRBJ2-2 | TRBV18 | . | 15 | CASSPGTGSTGELFF | TGTGCCAGCTCACCGGGGACAGGGAGCACCGGGGAGCTGTTTTTT
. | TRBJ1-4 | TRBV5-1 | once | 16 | CASSLPRGITNEKLFF | TGCGCCAGCAGCTTGCCAAGGGGTATAACTAATGAAAAACTGTTTTTT
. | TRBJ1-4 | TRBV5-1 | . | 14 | CASSPGRGNEKLFF | TGCGCCAGCAGCCCCGGACGGGGAAATGAAAAACTGTTTTTT
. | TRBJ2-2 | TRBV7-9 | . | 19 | CASSSTVRRGSVLTGELFF | TGTGCCAGCAGCTCCACCGTCCGGCGGGGTAGCGTCCTAACCGGGGAGCTGTTTTTT
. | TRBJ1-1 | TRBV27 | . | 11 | CASRRGPEAFF | TGTGCCAGCAGAAGGGGCCCTGAAGCTTTCTTT
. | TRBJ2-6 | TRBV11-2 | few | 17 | CASSPTHGFSGANVLTF | TGTGCCAGCAGCCCTACCCACGGTTTCTCTGGGGCCAACGTCCTGACTTTC
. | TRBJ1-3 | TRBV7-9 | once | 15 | CASSVRLEVGNTIYF | TGTGCCAGCAGCGTCCGCTTAGAGGTTGGAAACACCATATATTTT
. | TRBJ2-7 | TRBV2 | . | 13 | CASRRDSTYEQYF | TGTGCCAGCAGGCGGGACAGTACCTACGAGCAGTACTTC
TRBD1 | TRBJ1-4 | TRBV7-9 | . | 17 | CASSLRGVDRDNEKLFF | TGTGCCAGCAGCTTAAGGGGAGTGGACAGGGACAATGAAAAACTGTTTTTT
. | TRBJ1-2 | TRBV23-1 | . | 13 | CASSRSLNYGYTF | TGCGCCAGCAGTCGGAGCCTTAACTATGGCTACACCTTC
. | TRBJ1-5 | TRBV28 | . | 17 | CASSSPSPGQPNQPQHF | TGTGCCAGCAGTTCCCCTTCTCCGGGACAACCCAATCAGCCCCAGCATTTT
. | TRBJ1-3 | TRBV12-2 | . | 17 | CASRLDHRGASGNTIYF | TGTGCAAGTCGCTTAGACCACCGGGGGGCATCTGGAAACACCATATATTTT
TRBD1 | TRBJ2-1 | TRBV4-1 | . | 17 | CASSQPLGQGSYNEQFF | TGCGCCAGCAGCCAACCCCTGGGACAGGGCTCCTACAATGAGCAGTTCTTC
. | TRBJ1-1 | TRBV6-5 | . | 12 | CASSFGPTEAFF | TGTGCCAGCAGTTTTGGGCCCACTGAAGCTTTCTTT
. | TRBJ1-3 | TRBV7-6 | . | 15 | CASSLEGTFGNTIYF | TGTGCCAGCAGCTTAGAGGGGACATTTGGAAACACCATATATTTT
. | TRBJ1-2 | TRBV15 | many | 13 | CATSRDLRYGYTF | TGTGCCACCAGCAGAGATCTGAGGTATGGCTACACCTTC
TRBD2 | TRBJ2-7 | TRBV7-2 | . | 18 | CASSQASGRALKGYEQYF | TGTGCCAGCAGCCAGGCTAGCGGGAGAGCCCTAAAGGGCTACGAGCAGTACTTC
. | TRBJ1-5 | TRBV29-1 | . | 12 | CSSWREDQPQHF | TGCAGCTCCTGGAGGGAGGATCAGCCCCAGCATTTT
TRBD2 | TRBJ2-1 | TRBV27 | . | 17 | CASSRRSRDYVYNEQFF | TGTGCCAGCAGCCGCCGATCCCGGGACTACGTATACAATGAGCAGTTCTTC
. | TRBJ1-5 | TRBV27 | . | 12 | CASSPYNQPQHF | TGTGCCAGCAGTCCCTACAATCAGCCCCAGCATTTT
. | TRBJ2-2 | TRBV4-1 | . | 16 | CASSQDPGELAGELFF | TGCGCCAGCAGCCAAGATCCGGGGGAGCTAGCCGGGGAGCTGTTTTTT
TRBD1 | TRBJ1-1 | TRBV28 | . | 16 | CASSLTPRTGNTEAFF | TGTGCCAGCAGTTTAACACCCAGGACAGGGAACACTGAAGCTTTCTTT
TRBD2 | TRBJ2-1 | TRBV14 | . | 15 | CASSQGLAGGNEQFF | TGTGCCAGCAGCCAAGGACTAGCGGGAGGGAATGAGCAGTTCTTC
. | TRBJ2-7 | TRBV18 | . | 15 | CASSPYPTSSYEQYF | TGTGCCAGCTCACCCTACCCGACAAGCTCCTACGAGCAGTACTTC
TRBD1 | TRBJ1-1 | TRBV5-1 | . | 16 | CASSIGTGGLNTEAFF | TGCGCCAGCAGCATTGGGACAGGGGGTTTGAACACTGAAGCTTTCTTT
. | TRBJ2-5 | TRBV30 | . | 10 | CAWSAETQYF | TGTGCCTGGAGTGCGGAGACCCAGTACTTC
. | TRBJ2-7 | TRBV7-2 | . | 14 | CASSPGILSYEQYF | TGTGCCAGCAGCCCCGGGATCCTCTCCTACGAGCAGTACTTC
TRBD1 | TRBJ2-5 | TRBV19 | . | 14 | CASSQRQGRETQYF | TGTGCCAGTAGTCAAAGACAGGGCCGAGAGACCCAGTACTTC